The 2 T cell receptor beta chains below come from one sample, sequenced in a study of T cell repertoires in cytomegalovirus infection. Their target antigens are unknown. Each CDR3 protein is one row after TCRdb ran MiXCR on the reads. The table lists around 770,000 distinct CDR3 sequences, roughly 29% of them singletons. The specimen comprised cultured CD8+ T cells from PBMCs, sampled from culture after CMV antigen stimulation. The receptors stem from a human donor in good health (CMV status not recorded). Some clones in this sample may be carry-over from other donors' samples.

The sample holds many counts of this clonotype. This chain joins TRBV7-8 and TRBJ2-1; D remains unclear. V was pared by 6 bases and J by 9 bases, with 9 bases between. The germline CDR1 and CDR2 sequences are SGHVS and FQNEAQ. The CDR3 is made up of 11 amino acids. CDR3 sequence: CASRVELEQFF. CDR3 DNA: TGTGCCAGCAGAGTAGAGCTTGAGCAGTTCTTC.

This clonotype was detected only a few times. The chain joins TRBV6-5 to TRBJ1-2; the match to TRBD1 covers 9 bases. The germline V gene encodes CDR1 MNHEY and CDR2 SVGAGI. This CDR3 is built from 14 residues. V trimming: 4 bases; J trimming: 4 bases; junction bases outside the gene matches: 4. The chain's CDR3 is CASSFGTGSYGYTF. CDR3 nucleotide sequence: TGTGCCAGCAGTTTCGGGACAGGGAGCTATGGCTACACCTTC.